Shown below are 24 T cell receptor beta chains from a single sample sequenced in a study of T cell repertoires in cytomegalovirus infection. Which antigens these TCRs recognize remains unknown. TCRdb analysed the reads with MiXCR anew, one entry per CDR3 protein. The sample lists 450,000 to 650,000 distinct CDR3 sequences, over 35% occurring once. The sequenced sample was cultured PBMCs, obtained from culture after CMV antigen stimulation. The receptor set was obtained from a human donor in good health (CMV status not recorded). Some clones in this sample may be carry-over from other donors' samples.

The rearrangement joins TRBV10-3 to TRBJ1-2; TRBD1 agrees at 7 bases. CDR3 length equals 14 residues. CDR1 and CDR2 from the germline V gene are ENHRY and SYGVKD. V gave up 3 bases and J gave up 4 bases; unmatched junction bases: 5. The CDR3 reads CAISDPDRVYGYTF. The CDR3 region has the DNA TGTGCCATCAGTGACCCTGACAGGGTCTATGGCTACACCTTC.

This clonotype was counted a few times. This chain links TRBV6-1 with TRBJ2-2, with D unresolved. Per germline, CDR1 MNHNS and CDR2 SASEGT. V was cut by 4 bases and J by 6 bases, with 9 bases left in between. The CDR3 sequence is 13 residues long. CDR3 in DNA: TGTGCCAGCAGTGGAGACCCCGCCGGGGAGCTGTTTTTT. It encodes CASSGDPAGELFF.

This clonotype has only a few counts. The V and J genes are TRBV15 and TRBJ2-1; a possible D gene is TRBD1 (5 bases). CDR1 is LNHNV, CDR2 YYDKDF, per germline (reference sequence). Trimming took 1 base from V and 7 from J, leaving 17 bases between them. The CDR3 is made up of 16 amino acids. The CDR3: CATSRGEGRAGNEQFF. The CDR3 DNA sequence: TGTGCCACCAGCAGAGGGGAAGGCAGGGCCGGGAATGAGCAGTTCTTC.

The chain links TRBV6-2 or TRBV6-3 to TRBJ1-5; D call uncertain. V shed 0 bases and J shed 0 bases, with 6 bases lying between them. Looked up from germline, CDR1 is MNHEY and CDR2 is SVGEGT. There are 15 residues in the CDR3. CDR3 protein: CASSYSLHSNQPQHF. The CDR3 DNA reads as TGTGCCAGCAGTTACTCCCTTCATAGCAATCAGCCCCAGCATTTT.

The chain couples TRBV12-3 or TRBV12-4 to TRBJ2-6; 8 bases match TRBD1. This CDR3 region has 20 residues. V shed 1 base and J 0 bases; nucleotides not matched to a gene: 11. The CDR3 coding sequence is TGTGCCAGCAGTTTAGTACGCAGGGGGCTCACTTACTCTGGGGCCAACGTCCTGACTTTC. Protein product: CASSLVRRGLTYSGANVLTF.

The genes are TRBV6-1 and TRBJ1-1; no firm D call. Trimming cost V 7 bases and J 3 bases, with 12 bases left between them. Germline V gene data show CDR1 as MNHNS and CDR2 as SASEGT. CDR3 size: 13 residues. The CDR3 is CASKKPEDTEAFF. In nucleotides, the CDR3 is TGTGCCAGCAAAAAACCGGAGGACACTGAAGCTTTCTTT.

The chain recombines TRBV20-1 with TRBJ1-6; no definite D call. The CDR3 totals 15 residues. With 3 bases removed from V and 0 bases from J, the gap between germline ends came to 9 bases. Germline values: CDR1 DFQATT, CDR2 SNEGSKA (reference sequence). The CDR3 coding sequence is TGCAGTGCTAGTGTGAGGAGCTCCTATAATTCACCCCTCCACTTT. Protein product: CSASVRSSYNSPLHF.

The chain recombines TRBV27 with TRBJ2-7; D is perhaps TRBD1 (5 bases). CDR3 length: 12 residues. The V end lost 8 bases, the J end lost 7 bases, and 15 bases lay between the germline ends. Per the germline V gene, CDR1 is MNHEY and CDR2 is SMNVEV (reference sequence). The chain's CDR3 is CASWLAGREQYF. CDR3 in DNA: TGTGCCAGCTGGTTAGCAGGGCGAGAGCAGTACTTC.

The chain's CDR3 is CASTPGDKNTEAFF. In DNA form, the CDR3 reads TGTGCCAGCACCCCAGGGGACAAGAACACTGAAGCTTTCTTT. This chain uses TRBV12-3 or TRBV12-4 with TRBJ1-1; D is perhaps TRBD1 (6 bases). V dropped 7 bases and J dropped 1 base, with 13 bases sitting between them. The CDR3 totals 14 residues.

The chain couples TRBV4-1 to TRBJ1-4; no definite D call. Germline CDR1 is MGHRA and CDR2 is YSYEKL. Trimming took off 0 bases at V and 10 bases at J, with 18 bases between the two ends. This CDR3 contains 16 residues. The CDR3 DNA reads TGCGCCAGCAGCCAAGATCCGGGTGGAGATCTGGTAAAACTGTTTTTT. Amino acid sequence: CASSQDPGGDLVKLFF.

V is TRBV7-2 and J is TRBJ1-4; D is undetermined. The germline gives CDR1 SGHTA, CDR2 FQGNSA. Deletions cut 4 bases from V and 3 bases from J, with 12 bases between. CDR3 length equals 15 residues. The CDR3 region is CASSYRALSNEKLFF. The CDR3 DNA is TGTGCCAGCAGCTATCGGGCCCTCTCTAATGAAAAACTGTTTTTT.

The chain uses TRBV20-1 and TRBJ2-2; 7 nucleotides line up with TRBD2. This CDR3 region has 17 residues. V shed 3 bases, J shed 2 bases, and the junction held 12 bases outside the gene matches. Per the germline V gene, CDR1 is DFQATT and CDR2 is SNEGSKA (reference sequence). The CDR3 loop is CSASARGQRGNTGELFF. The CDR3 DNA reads TGCAGTGCTAGCGCAAGGGGCCAGCGGGGTAACACCGGGGAGCTGTTTTTT.

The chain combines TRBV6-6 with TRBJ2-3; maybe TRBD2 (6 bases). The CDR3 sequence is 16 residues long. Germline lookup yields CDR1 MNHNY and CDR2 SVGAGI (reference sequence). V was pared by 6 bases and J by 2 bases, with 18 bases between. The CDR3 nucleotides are TGTGCCAGCAGGGGCCGGACTACCATCCACACAGATACGCAGTATTTT. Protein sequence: CASRGRTTIHTDTQYF.

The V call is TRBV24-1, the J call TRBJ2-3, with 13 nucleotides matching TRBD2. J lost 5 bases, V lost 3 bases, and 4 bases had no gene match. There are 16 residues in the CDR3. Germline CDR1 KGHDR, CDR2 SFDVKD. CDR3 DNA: TGTGCCACCAGTGATCCGGGACTAGCGGGGAAAGATACGCAGTATTTT. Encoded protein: CATSDPGLAGKDTQYF.

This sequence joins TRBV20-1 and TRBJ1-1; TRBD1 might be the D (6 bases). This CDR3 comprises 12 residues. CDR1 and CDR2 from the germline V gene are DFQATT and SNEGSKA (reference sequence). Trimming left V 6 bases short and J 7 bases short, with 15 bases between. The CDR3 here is CSARRVGGEAFF. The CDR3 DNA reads TGCAGTGCCAGGCGGGTAGGGGGTGAAGCTTTCTTT.

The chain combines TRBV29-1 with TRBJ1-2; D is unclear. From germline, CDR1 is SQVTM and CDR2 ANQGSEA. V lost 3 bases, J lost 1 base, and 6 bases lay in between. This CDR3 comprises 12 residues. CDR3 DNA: TGCAGCGTTGAGGGCAGTAACTATGGCTACACCTTC. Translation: CSVEGSNYGYTF.

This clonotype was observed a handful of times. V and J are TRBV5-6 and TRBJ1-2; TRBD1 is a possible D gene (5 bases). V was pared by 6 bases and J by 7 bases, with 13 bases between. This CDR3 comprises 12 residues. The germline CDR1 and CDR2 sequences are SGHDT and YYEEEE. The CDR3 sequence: CASTGGNIGYTF. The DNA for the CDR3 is TGTGCCAGCACTGGGGGAAATATTGGCTACACCTTC.

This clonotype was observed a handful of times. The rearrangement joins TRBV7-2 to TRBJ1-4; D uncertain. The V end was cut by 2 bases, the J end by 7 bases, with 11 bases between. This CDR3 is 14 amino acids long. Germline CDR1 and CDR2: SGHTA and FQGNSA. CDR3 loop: CASSLLGWGEKLFF. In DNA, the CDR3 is TGTGCCAGCAGCTTACTCGGTTGGGGTGAAAAACTGTTTTTT.

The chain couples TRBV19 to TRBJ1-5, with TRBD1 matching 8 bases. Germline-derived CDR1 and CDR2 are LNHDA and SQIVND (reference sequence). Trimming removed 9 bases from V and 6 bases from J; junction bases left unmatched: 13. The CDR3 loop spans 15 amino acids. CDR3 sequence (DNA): TGTGCCAGCCGAACAGGGGGTAGAAGTGGTCAGCCCCAGCATTTT. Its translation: CASRTGGRSGQPQHF.

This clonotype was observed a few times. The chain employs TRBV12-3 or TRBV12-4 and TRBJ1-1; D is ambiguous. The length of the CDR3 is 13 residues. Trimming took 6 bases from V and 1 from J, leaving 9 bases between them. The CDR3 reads CASSSLRNTEAFF. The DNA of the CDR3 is TGTGCCAGCAGCTCCCTCCGGAACACTGAAGCTTTCTTT.

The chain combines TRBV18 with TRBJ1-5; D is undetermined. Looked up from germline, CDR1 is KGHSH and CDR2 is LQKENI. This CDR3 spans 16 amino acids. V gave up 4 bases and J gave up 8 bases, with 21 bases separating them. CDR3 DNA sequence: TGTGCCAGCTCACAACGAACACCTCAGCTTGGTGAGCCCCAGCATTTT. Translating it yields CASSQRTPQLGEPQHF.

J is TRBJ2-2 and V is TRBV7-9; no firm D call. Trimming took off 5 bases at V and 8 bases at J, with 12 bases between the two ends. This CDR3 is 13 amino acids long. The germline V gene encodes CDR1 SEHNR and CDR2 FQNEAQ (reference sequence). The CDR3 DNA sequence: TGTGCCAGCAGCCGGGCCTTCCTAGGGGAGCTGTTTTTT. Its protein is CASSRAFLGELFF.

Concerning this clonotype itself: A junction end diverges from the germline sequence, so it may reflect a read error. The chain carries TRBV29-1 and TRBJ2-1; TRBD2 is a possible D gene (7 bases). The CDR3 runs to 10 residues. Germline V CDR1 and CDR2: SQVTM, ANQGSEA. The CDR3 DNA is TGCAGCGCGGATGGAGGGGGAGGGATCTTC. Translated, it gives CSADGGGGIF.

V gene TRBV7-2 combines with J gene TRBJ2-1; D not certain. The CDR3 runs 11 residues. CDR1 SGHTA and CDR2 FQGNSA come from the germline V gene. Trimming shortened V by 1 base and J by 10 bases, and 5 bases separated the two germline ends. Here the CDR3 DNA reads TGTGCCAGCAGCTTAGTTGAGGAGCAGTTCTTC. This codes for CASSLVEEQFF.